Listed below are T cell receptor beta chains from one sample, sequenced in a study of shared clonotypes between healthy human individuals. The data were produced by immunoSEQ multiplex PCR, yet TCRdb's version contains in-frame clones alone and is incomplete. Of some 2,000,000 clones listed, under 97% are singletons. The material sequenced was naive CD4+ T cells sorted from blood. These receptors were collected from a man aged 18-30 years in good health. CDR3s include the opening cysteine and the closing phenylalanine or tryptophan. A D gene is named only where the DNA matches it firmly. Some rows have no size entry. The others give once, few or many, or a class for an expanded clone.

NA	TRBV30	NA	TRBJ1-1	CAWSHKDNRMNTEAFF	TGTGCCTGGAGTCATAAGGACAACAGAATGAACACTGAAGCTTTCTTT
NA	TRBV11-3	TRBD1	TRBJ1-2	CASSLDRTGYGYTF	TGTGCCAGCAGCTTAGATAGGACAGGCTATGGCTACACCTTC
NA	TRBV6-1	NA	TRBJ1-5	CASSDEGGGNQPQHF	TGTGCCAGCAGTGATGAGGGGGGGGGCAATCAGCCCCAGCATTTT
NA	TRBV7-2	TRBD1	TRBJ1-3	CASSRQGTSGNTIYF	TGTGCCAGCAGCCGACAGGGAACCTCTGGAAACACCATATATTTT
NA	TRBV27	TRBD1	TRBJ1-5	CASSSSDRGYRQPQHF	TGTGCCAGCAGTTCCTCGGACAGGGGGTATCGTCAGCCCCAGCATTTT
NA	TRBV5-1	TRBD2	TRBJ2-7	CASTPQAGDTYEQYF	TGCGCCAGCACCCCTCAAGCGGGAGACACCTACGAGCAGTACTTC
NA	TRBV9	NA	TRBJ1-5	CASSVGGTANQPQHF	TGTGCCAGCAGCGTAGGGGGTACGGCGAATCAGCCCCAGCATTTT
NA	TRBV7-8	TRBD2	TRBJ2-1	CASSLNPSGGLAQFF	TGTGCCAGCAGCTTAAACCCTAGCGGGGGTTTAGCTCAGTTCTTC
NA	TRBV6-1	NA	TRBJ2-5	CASSEATGQETQYF	TGTGCCAGCAGTGAAGCAACGGGGCAAGAGACCCAGTACTTC
once	TRBV5-1	NA	TRBJ2-6	CASSLGQKSGANVLTF	TGCGCCAGCAGCTTGGGACAGAAATCTGGGGCCAACGTCCTGACTTTC
NA	TRBV11-2	NA	TRBJ1-3	CASSLKGSGNTIYF	TGTGCCAGCAGCTTGAAGGGCTCTGGAAACACCATATATTTT
NA	TRBV27	NA	TRBJ2-3	CASTSLDTQYF	TGTGCCAGCACCTCGTTAGATACGCAGTATTTT
NA	TRBV6-5	NA	TRBJ2-4	CASSTGARAKNIQYF	TGTGCCAGCAGCACCGGGGCGCGGGCCAAAAACATTCAGTACTTC
few	TRBV6-5	NA	TRBJ2-7	CASTRDGSYEQYF	TGTGCCAGCACCCGGGACGGGTCCTACGAGCAGTACTTC
NA	TRBV19	NA	TRBJ2-3	CASSPYWGGTDTQYF	TGTGCCAGTAGCCCTTACTGGGGCGGCACAGATACGCAGTATTTT
NA	TRBV30	NA	TRBJ1-5	CAWAQGGNGQPQHF	TGTGCCTGGGCCCAAGGGGGGAACGGTCAGCCCCAGCATTTT
NA	TRBV2	TRBD2	TRBJ2-3	CASSDSSGGSTDTQYF	TGTGCCAGCAGTGATTCTAGCGGGGGGTCCACAGATACGCAGTATTTT
NA	TRBV6-4	TRBD2	TRBJ2-5	CASSDPTSGGQETQYF	TGTGCCAGCAGTGACCCAACTAGCGGGGGGCAAGAGACCCAGTACTTC
NA	TRBV30	NA	TRBJ1-2	CAWSVGGPSRGYTF	TGTGCCTGGAGTGTAGGAGGCCCCAGTAGGGGCTACACCTTC
NA	TRBV25-1	NA	TRBJ1-2	CAGKYGYTF	TGTGCCGGGAAGTATGGCTACACCTTC
once	TRBV6-5	NA	TRBJ1-1	CASSSAGGTEAFF	TGTGCCAGCAGTTCCGCCGGGGGGACTGAAGCTTTCTTT
NA	TRBV5-1	NA	TRBJ2-7	CASSLRDEQYF	TGCGCCAGCAGCCTGCGGGACGAGCAGTACTTC
once	TRBV7-9	NA	TRBJ1-1	CASSLKETEAFF	TGTGCCAGCAGCCTGAAGGAAACTGAAGCTTTCTTT
NA	TRBV30	TRBD2	TRBJ2-2	CAWSRLAHTGELFF	TGTGCCTGGAGTAGACTAGCACACACCGGGGAGCTGTTTTTT
NA	TRBV19	NA	TRBJ1-6	CASTHAYNSPLHF	TGTGCCAGTACCCATGCCTATAATTCACCCCTCCACTTT
few	TRBV4-1	NA	TRBJ1-2	CASSQTYSGSYTF	TGCGCCAGCAGCCAAACCTACAGCGGGTCCTACACCTTC
NA	TRBV6-1	TRBD1	TRBJ1-5	CASKGQFGKDQPQHF	TGTGCCAGCAAGGGACAGTTCGGCAAGGATCAGCCCCAGCATTTT
NA	TRBV5-1	NA	TRBJ2-1	CASRSASRRQKYNEQFF	TGCGCCAGCAGATCAGCTAGTCGTAGACAGAAATACAATGAGCAGTTCTTC
once	TRBV2	TRBD1	TRBJ1-6	CASRTGLNSPLHF	TGTGCCAGCAGGACAGGGTTGAATTCACCCCTCCACTTT
NA	TRBV7-2	TRBD2	TRBJ2-7	CASSLLLAGSSYEQYF	TGTGCCAGCAGCTTACTTCTAGCGGGGTCTTCCTACGAGCAGTACTTC
NA	TRBV10-3	NA	TRBJ2-5	CAIGGGAETQYF	TGTGCCATCGGAGGGGGAGCAGAGACCCAGTACTTC
NA	TRBV4-1	NA	TRBJ2-1	CASSQRVTAGLVNEQFF	TGCGCCAGCAGCCAGAGAGTAACGGCAGGGCTGGTGAATGAGCAGTTCTTC
NA	TRBV27	TRBD1	TRBJ2-1	CASSLTKIQGAAYNEQFF	TGTGCCAGCAGTCTGACAAAAATACAGGGGGCCGCCTACAATGAGCAGTTCTTC
NA	TRBV7-2	NA	TRBJ2-1	CASSLGVGRPLLVVQFF	TGTGCCAGCAGCCTAGGGGTAGGCCGTCCGCTCCTAGTGGTGCAGTTCTTC
once	TRBV11-2	NA	TRBJ2-3	CASSLSGHSTDTQYF	TGTGCCAGCAGCTTAAGTGGCCACAGCACAGATACGCAGTATTTT
NA	TRBV5-1	NA	TRBJ2-6	CASSLVTDSGANVLTF	TGCGCCAGCAGCTTGGTCACAGACTCTGGGGCCAACGTCCTGACTTTC
NA	TRBV4-3	NA	TRBJ2-7	CASSQLRGYEQYF	TGCGCCAGCAGCCAGTTGCGGGGCTACGAGCAGTACTTC
NA	TRBV9	NA	TRBJ1-2	CASTLGHRVEGYGYTF	TGTGCCAGCACCCTGGGGCACAGGGTTGAAGGCTATGGCTACACCTTC
once	TRBV6-1	TRBD1	TRBJ1-1	CASSEGTGYDTEAFF	TGTGCCAGCAGTGAAGGGACAGGGTACGACACTGAAGCTTTCTTT
NA	TRBV2	NA	TRBJ2-7	CASSNRVTDYEQYF	TGTGCCAGCAGCAACCGGGTGACTGACTACGAGCAGTACTTC
NA	TRBV4-1	TRBD2	TRBJ2-7	CASSPHGASGSKYEQYF	TGCGCCAGCAGCCCCCACGGGGCTAGCGGGAGTAAGTACGAGCAGTACTTC
once	TRBV28	TRBD1	TRBJ1-2	CATAFGQAANYGYTF	TGTGCCACTGCCTTTGGACAGGCTGCTAACTATGGCTACACCTTC
NA	TRBV5-1	NA	TRBJ1-2	CASSPGIPTKQYGYTF	TGCGCCAGCAGCCCCGGCATTCCTACGAAACAATATGGCTACACCTTC
NA	TRBV30	TRBD1	TRBJ1-6	CAWSAGQGNSPLHF	TGTGCCTGGAGTGCGGGACAGGGAAATTCACCCCTCCACTTT
NA	TRBV4-1	NA	TRBJ2-3	CASSHTGPSTDTQYF	TGCGCCAGCAGCCACACAGGGCCTAGCACAGATACGCAGTATTTT
NA	TRBV19	NA	TRBJ2-7	CASSTGESGSYEQYF	TGTGCCAGTAGTACGGGTGAGTCAGGCTCCTACGAGCAGTACTTC
NA	TRBV7-9	NA	TRBJ2-5	CTSSLRGQETQYF	TGTACCAGCAGCTTACGGGGCCAAGAGACCCAGTACTTC
NA	TRBV30	NA	TRBJ2-2	CAWSVLGPGELFF	TGTGCCTGGAGTGTATTGGGGCCCGGGGAGCTGTTTTTT
NA	TRBV4-3	NA	TRBJ2-7	CASSLRGTTYEQYF	TGCGCCAGCAGCCTCAGGGGGACTACCTACGAGCAGTACTTC
NA	TRBV28	TRBD1	TRBJ1-2	CASRPGTVYGYTF	TGTGCCAGCAGGCCCGGGACAGTTTATGGCTACACCTTC
NA	TRBV18	NA	TRBJ2-2	CASSPRQTGELFF	TGTGCCAGCTCACCTCGACAGACCGGGGAGCTGTTTTTT
NA	TRBV19	NA	TRBJ2-1	CASSIYLWTHNNEQFF	TGTGCCAGTAGTATATATTTGTGGACTCACAACAATGAGCAGTTCTTC
NA	TRBV10-2	TRBD1	TRBJ1-3	CASSPTGVQGNTIYF	TGCGCCAGCAGTCCCACAGGGGTGCAGGGAAACACCATATATTTT
NA	TRBV5-1	TRBD2	TRBJ2-5	CASSLVPSGGETQYF	TGCGCCAGCAGCTTGGTTCCTAGCGGGGGAGAGACCCAGTACTTC